A selection of T cell receptor beta chains follows, all from one sample in a study of shared clonotypes between healthy human individuals. Method: immunoSEQ multiplex PCR; TCRdb's copy keeps in-frame clones and lacks some. The data hold 2 million to 2.5 million clones, with under 97% observed a single time. The sample comprised naive CD4+ T cells sorted from blood. These receptors all stem from a man aged 18 to 30 in good health. The CDR3 runs from the conserved cysteine through the conserved F or W. A D gene is named only where the DNA matches it firmly. Part of the rows lack a size; the others show once, few, many or a class for expanded clones.

NA TRBJ2-2 TRBV28 NA CASSRTYGAGTGELFF TGTGCCAGCAGTCGGACCTACGGGGCCGGCACCGGGGAGCTGTTTTTT
few TRBJ1-1 TRBV6-5 TRBD1 CASKGQGNTEAFF TGTGCCAGCAAGGGACAGGGGAACACTGAAGCTTTCTTT
NA TRBJ1-1 TRBV29-1 NA CSVGKGNTEAFF TGCAGCGTAGGGAAAGGGAACACTGAAGCTTTCTTT
once TRBJ2-7 TRBV28 NA CAIQGSYEQYF TGTGCCATCCAGGGCTCCTACGAGCAGTACTTC
once TRBJ2-2 TRBV19 NA CASSRQGVTGELFF TGTGCCAGTAGTCGCCAAGGGGTGACCGGGGAGCTGTTTTTT
NA TRBJ1-1 TRBV18 NA CASSKNKNTEAFF TGTGCCAGCTCAAAGAACAAGAACACTGAAGCTTTCTTT
NA TRBJ2-7 TRBV28 NA CASSDRDTPRGEQYF TGTGCCAGCAGTGATCGGGACACCCCTAGGGGCGAGCAGTACTTC
NA TRBJ2-3 TRBV6-5 NA CASSYNLGGGTDTQYF TGTGCCAGCAGTTACAACCTGGGAGGCGGCACAGATACGCAGTATTTT
NA TRBJ1-6 TRBV30 TRBD1 CAWSQDRYNSPLHF TGTGCCTGGAGTCAGGACAGGTATAATTCACCCCTCCACTTT
NA TRBJ2-7 TRBV19 TRBD2 CASSPAGGASEQYF TGTGCCAGTAGCCCCGCGGGGGGCGCGTCCGAGCAGTACTTC
NA TRBJ1-2 TRBV6-1 NA CASSVEVNYGYTF TGTGCCAGCAGCGTGGAGGTTAACTATGGCTACACCTTC